These 21 T cell receptor beta chains originate from one sample sequenced in a study of response to subunit inactivated influenza vaccine. A single record per CDR3 protein comes from TCRdb applying MiXCR to the RT-PCR reads. Of about 540,000 distinct CDR3 sequences listed, 20% to 25% are singletons. The sample was also reused in another study, on T cells expressing NK-cell markers. From that paper: It was by 5'RACE template switching with UMIs that TCR beta cDNA was made.

The sample consisted of CD4+ T cells sorted from PBMCs, taken 11 to 12 days after vaccination. The origin of the receptors is a man aged 45-65 years who received an inactivated influenza vaccine.

This clonotype was seen just once. The chain couples TRBV6-2 or TRBV6-3 to TRBJ1-5; D gene uncertain. Trimming cost V 0 bases and J 7 bases, with 13 bases left between them. The CDR3 sequence is 15 residues long. Germline V gene data show CDR1 as MNHEY and CDR2 as SVGEGT. The CDR3 DNA follows: TGTGCCAGCAGTTACTCCCGGGTTTTTCAGCAGCCCCAGCATTTT. Residues: CASSYSRVFQQPQHF.

The V call is TRBV12-3 or TRBV12-4, the J call TRBJ1-2; TRBD1 aligns across 7 bases. Unmatched junction bases numbered 12, after V lost 6 bases and J lost 8 bases. This CDR3 region has 14 residues. The CDR3: CASSQTPTGSGYTF. CDR3 bases: TGTGCCAGCAGCCAAACGCCGACAGGGAGCGGCTACACCTTC.

The gene calls are TRBV11-2 and TRBJ2-1, with D tentatively TRBD1 (5 bases). The CDR3 sequence is 17 residues long. Trimming pared 1 base from V and 2 bases from J, leaving 15 bases between. Germline CDR1 is SGHAT and CDR2 is FQNNGV. The CDR3 reads CASSLVPGWGTYNEQFF. The CDR3 coding sequence is TGTGCCAGCAGCTTAGTTCCAGGCTGGGGCACCTACAATGAGCAGTTCTTC.

The V call is TRBV6-2 or TRBV6-3, the J call TRBJ1-2; D is unclear. The CDR3 has 15 residues. Germline-derived CDR1 and CDR2 are MNHEY and SVGEGT. The V end lost 6 bases, the J end lost 0 bases, and 14 bases lay between the germline ends. The CDR3 region has the DNA TGTGCCAGCAGCTACGATCTGGGTGCTAACTATGGCTACACCTTC. Encoded protein: CASSYDLGANYGYTF.

This clonotype was seen a handful of times. J is TRBJ1-3 and V is TRBV7-2; possibly TRBD1 for D (6 bases). The V end was cut by 0 bases, the J end by 0 bases, with 12 bases between. The CDR3 loop spans 17 amino acids. CDR1 is SGHTA, CDR2 FQGNSA, per germline. CDR3 amino acids: CASSLAQGQSSGNTIYF. Written as DNA, the CDR3 is TGTGCCAGCAGCTTAGCCCAAGGACAGAGCTCTGGAAACACCATATATTTT. Filled out from reference TRBV7-2 and TRBJ1-3, the complete variable domain reads GAGVSQSPSNKVTEKGKDVELRCDPISGHTALYWYRQSLGQGLEFLIYFQGNSAPDKSGLPSDRFSAERTGGSVSTLTIQRTQQEDSAVYLCASSLAQGQSSGNTIYFGEGSWLTVV.

The chain carries TRBV11-2 and TRBJ1-1; maybe TRBD1 (6 bases). V lost 4 bases and J 8 bases, leaving 11 bases between the germline ends. The CDR3 runs to 12 residues. CDR1 and CDR2 (germline): SGHAT, FQNNGV. The CDR3 region has the DNA TGTGCCAGCAGCTCGCAGGGGATCGAAGCTTTCTTT. Its translation is CASSSQGIEAFF.

The table lists this clonotype with a few counts. The V gene is TRBV29-1, the J gene TRBJ2-5; D unclear. V was clipped by 4 bases and J by 0 bases, with 15 bases between them. CDR1 SQVTM and CDR2 ANQGSEA come from the germline V gene. The CDR3 sequence is 15 residues long. DNA for the CDR3: TGCAGCGTTGTAAGGTCGGCCGAGTACCAAGAGACCCAGTACTTC. It yields the protein CSVVRSAEYQETQYF.

This clonotype was counted between two and nine times. The chain uses TRBV5-1 and TRBJ2-2, with 12 bases identical to TRBD1. The V gene's germline CDR1 is SGHRS and CDR2 YFSETQ. This CDR3 has 19 amino acids. V lost 2 bases to trimming and J lost 7 bases; unmatched junction nucleotides: 15. CDR3 in DNA: TGCGCCAGCAGCTTCCTGGGGACAGGGGGCGAAGGATACGGCGGGGAGCTGTTTTTT. Translated: CASSFLGTGGEGYGGELFF.

The rearrangement links TRBV20-1 to TRBJ1-1; TRBD1 matches 12 bases. V shed 6 bases and J 5 bases; nucleotides not matched to a gene: 7. The germline V gene encodes CDR1 DFQATT and CDR2 SNEGSKA (reference sequence). The CDR3 loop spans 14 amino acids. The CDR3 protein is CSAPGTGGGTEAFF. The CDR3 DNA reads as TGCAGTGCCCCCGGGACAGGGGGCGGTACTGAAGCTTTCTTT.

This clonotype was detected many times. The genes are TRBV12-3 or TRBV12-4 and TRBJ2-2, with TRBD2 matching over 8 bases. This CDR3 has 18 amino acids. V gave up 8 bases and J gave up 0 bases; unmatched junction bases: 14. The CDR3 bases are TGTGCCAGCCGGGGGGGCAGGCGAATAATCGCGAACACCGGGGAGCTGTTTTTT. Its protein is CASRGGRRIIANTGELFF.

The gene calls are TRBV19 and TRBJ2-2; D is undetermined. V lost 7 bases and J 4 bases, leaving 10 bases between the germline ends. Germline values: CDR1 LNHDA, CDR2 SQIVND (reference sequence). The CDR3 is 13 amino acids. The CDR3: CASTQSITGELFF. Here the CDR3 DNA reads TGTGCCAGTACCCAGAGCATCACCGGGGAGCTGTTTTTT.

This clonotype was recorded a few times. The V call is TRBV4-3, the J call TRBJ2-3, with 7 bases that match TRBD1. After removal of 0 bases from V and 2 bases from J, the junction contained 14 bases not matched to a gene. Germline V gene data show CDR1 as LGHNA and CDR2 as YSLEER. The CDR3 consists of 19 residues. CDR3 nucleotides: TGCGCCAGCAGCCAAGACGCGCCAGCAAGGGGGCCCTCCACAGATACGCAGTATTTT. Residues: CASSQDAPARGPSTDTQYF.

The rearrangement uses TRBV11-2 and TRBJ2-1, with 7 positions matching TRBD2. CDR3 length: 18 amino acids. Germline trimming cut 2 bases from V and 0 bases from J; bases unmatched to any gene: 10. Germline values: CDR1 SGHAT, CDR2 FQNNGV. The CDR3 DNA sequence: TGTGCCAGCAGCTTATCTTGGGGAGGGCAGCGCTCCTACAATGAGCAGTTCTTC. Encoded protein: CASSLSWGGQRSYNEQFF. The whole variable domain, filled in from reference TRBV11-2 and TRBJ2-1, reads EAGVAQSPRYKIIEKRQSVAFWCNPISGHATLYWYQQILGQGPKLLIQFQNNGVVDDSQLPKDRFSAERLKGVDSTLKIQPAKLEDSAVYLCASSLSWGGQRSYNEQFFGPGTRLTVL.

V gene TRBV12-3 or TRBV12-4 combines with J gene TRBJ1-5; D perhaps matches TRBD1 (5 bases). There are 14 residues in the CDR3. The V and J ends lost 6 bases and 0 bases respectively, with 9 bases between them. The CDR3 DNA reads as TGTGCCAGCAGGGGGGTGGGTAGCAATCAGCCCCAGCATTTT. This encodes CASRGVGSNQPQHF.

Only a few counts were recorded for this clonotype. The chain is built from TRBV3-1 and TRBJ1-2; 8 bases line up with TRBD1. CDR3 length: 13 amino acids. CDR1 LGHDT and CDR2 YNNKEL come from the germline V gene (reference sequence). J lost 8 bases, V lost 4 bases, and 6 bases had no gene match. For the CDR3, the DNA is TGTGCCAGCAGCCCACCAGGGGGCAGCGGCTACACCTTC. Translated: CASSPPGGSGYTF.

The chain uses TRBV19 and TRBJ1-1; possibly TRBD1 for D (6 bases). Germline assignment: CDR1 LNHDA and CDR2 SQIVND (reference sequence). This CDR3 is built from 15 residues. Trimming stripped 3 bases from V and 7 bases from J, with 18 bases between. The CDR3 sequence: CASSIAPGAVGEAFF. The CDR3 DNA follows: TGTGCCAGTAGTATTGCCCCAGGGGCCGTCGGTGAAGCTTTCTTT.

This clonotype occurred a few times. The rearrangement links TRBV27 to TRBJ2-5; TRBD2 is a possible D gene (6 bases). Trimming took off 8 bases at V and 5 bases at J, with 18 bases between the two ends. Per germline, CDR1 MNHEY and CDR2 SMNVEV (reference sequence). This CDR3 spans 14 amino acids. The DNA of the CDR3 is TGTGCCAGCCGGAGGGGCTGGGCGGTCGAGACCCAGTACTTC. Encoded protein: CASRRGWAVETQYF.

This clonotype has at least ten counts. The rearrangement uses TRBV20-1 and TRBJ2-3; D is undetermined. Trimming shortened V by 6 bases and J by 0 bases, and 7 bases separated the two germline ends. The germline gives CDR1 DFQATT, CDR2 SNEGSKA (reference sequence). CDR3 size: 12 residues. The CDR3 DNA follows: TGCAGTGCGGAAGTAAGCACAGATACGCAGTATTTT. It specifies CSAEVSTDTQYF.

The chain combines TRBV28 with TRBJ2-5; D perhaps matches TRBD1 (5 bases). Germline V lookup: CDR1 MDHEN, CDR2 SYDVKM. This CDR3 spans 12 amino acids. The V gene lost 3 bases and the J gene lost 7 bases, with 9 bases spanning the gap. The CDR3 nucleotides read TGTGCCAGCAGTTTCAGGGTAGGGACCCAGTACTTC. Translating it yields CASSFRVGTQYF.

This clonotype turned up a few times. V and J are TRBV5-1 and TRBJ2-5; 12 nucleotides line up with TRBD1. V lost 4 bases and J lost 4; bases outside the gene matches: 8. The CDR3 sequence is 16 residues long. CDR1 and CDR2 (germline): SGHRS, YFSETQ. CDR3 DNA sequence: TGCGCCAGCAGCCCCGGAGGGACAGGGGGCCGAGAGACCCAGTACTTC. This sequence encodes CASSPGGTGGRETQYF. Complete variable domain (other parts from reference TRBV5-1 and TRBJ2-5): KAGVTQTPRYLIKTRGQQVTLSCSPISGHRSVSWYQQTPGQGLQFLFEYFSETQRNKGNFPGRFSGRQFSNSRSEMNVSTLELGDSALYLCASSPGGTGGRETQYFGPGTRLLVL.

This clonotype was picked up many times. CDR3: CASSLSGQNTEAFF. The CDR3 region has the DNA TGTGCCAGCAGTTTATCCGGCCAGAACACTGAAGCTTTCTTT. V and J are TRBV12-3 or TRBV12-4 and TRBJ1-1; unclear D gene. V shed 2 bases and J shed 1 base, with 8 bases lying between them. The CDR3 totals 14 residues.